Listed here are 7 T cell receptor beta chains from one sample, sequenced in a study of T-cell reconstitution after alpha-beta-depleted transplantation in children. TCRbeta library construction was performed incorporating unique molecular identifiers. TCRdb recomputed calls from the PCR reads with MiXCR, one row per CDR3 protein. The table lists 200,000 or so distinct CDR3 sequences, roughly 6.6% of them singletons. Sequences were derived from PBMCs, sampled before TCRalphabeta/CD19-depleted stem cell transplant. These TCRs come from a boy aged 2 to 10 with acute lymphoblastic leukemia, due to receive a stem cell transplant.

This clonotype has only a few counts. The chain has TRBV20-1 and TRBJ2-2; no clear D. The germline V gene has CDR1 DFQATT and CDR2 SNEGSKA (reference sequence). This CDR3 has 13 amino acids. V was trimmed by 5 bases and J by 6 bases, leaving 13 bases between them. CDR3 bases: TGCAGTGCTGGAGTCGGCGAGCCCGGGGAGCTGTTTTTT. Translating gives CSAGVGEPGELFF.

The rearrangement links TRBV7-3 to TRBJ2-7; D remains ambiguous. Trimming removed 5 bases at V and 5 bases at J, with 19 bases between. CDR1 and CDR2 (germline): SGHTA, FQGTGA. CDR3 size: 15 residues. CDR3 sequence (DNA): TGTGCCAGCAGCCCTGGTAGGGTTCCGCTCCACGAGCAGTACTTC. As protein: CASSPGRVPLHEQYF.

This clonotype has just a few counts. This chain uses TRBV11-3 with TRBJ2-1; TRBD1 matches at 11 bases. Germline CDR1 is SGHNT and CDR2 is YENEEA. The V and J ends lost 4 bases and 6 bases, in that order; junction bases with no gene match: 5. The CDR3 consists of 15 residues. CDR3 residues: CASSSGTGGLNEQFF. The CDR3 coding sequence is TGTGCCAGCAGCTCCGGGACAGGGGGACTCAATGAGCAGTTCTTC.

The chain has TRBV19 and TRBJ2-3; 12 bases match TRBD2. Germline CDR1 reads LNHDA; CDR2 reads SQIVND (reference sequence). This CDR3 has 15 amino acids. After removal of 4 bases from V and 6 bases from J, the junction contained 5 bases not matched to a gene. CDR3 in amino acids: CASSRLAGVGDTQYF. CDR3 sequence (DNA): TGTGCCAGTAGTAGACTAGCGGGAGTTGGCGATACGCAGTATTTT.

Only a few counts were recorded for this clonotype. V and J are TRBV20-1 and TRBJ1-2; TRBD1 is a possible D gene (5 bases). Trimming removed 1 base at V and 1 base at J, with 13 bases between. CDR3 length: 15 amino acids. Germline-derived CDR1 and CDR2 are DFQATT and SNEGSKA (reference sequence). DNA for the CDR3: TGCAGTGCTAGAGTTCCCCAGGGTGATAACTATGGCTACACCTTC. The encoded protein is CSARVPQGDNYGYTF.

V is TRBV6-5 and J is TRBJ1-1; tentative D call: TRBD1 (5 bases). The CDR3 loop spans 14 amino acids. Germline V gene sequence: CDR1 MNHEY, CDR2 SVGAGI. V dropped 2 bases and J dropped 4 bases, with 11 bases sitting between them. CDR3 in amino acids: CASSYDSGGTEAFF. CDR3 nucleotides: TGTGCCAGCAGTTACGATTCGGGGGGCACTGAAGCTTTCTTT.

Worth noting for this clonotype: This may come from a read error, since a much larger clone is one base off. The V gene is TRBV20-1, the J gene TRBJ1-4; no reliable D call. V was clipped by 7 bases and J by 0 bases, with 15 bases between them. CDR1 and CDR2 (germline): DFQATT, SNEGSKA (reference sequence). CDR3 length: 15 residues. CDR3 protein: CSGSHPSATNEKLFF. The DNA for the CDR3 is TGCAGTGGTAGCCACCCTTCTGCAACTAATGAAAAACTGTTTTTT.